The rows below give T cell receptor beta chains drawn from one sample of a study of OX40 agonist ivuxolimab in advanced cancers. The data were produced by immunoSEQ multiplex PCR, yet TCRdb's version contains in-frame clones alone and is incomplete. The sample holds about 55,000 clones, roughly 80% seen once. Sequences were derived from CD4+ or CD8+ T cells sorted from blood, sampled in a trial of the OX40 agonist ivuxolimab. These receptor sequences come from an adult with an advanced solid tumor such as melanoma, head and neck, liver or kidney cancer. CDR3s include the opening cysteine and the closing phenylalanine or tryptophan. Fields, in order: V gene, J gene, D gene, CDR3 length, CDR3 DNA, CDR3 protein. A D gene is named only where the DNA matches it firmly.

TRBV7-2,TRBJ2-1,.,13,TGTGCCAGCAGCTTACAACTTTACAATGAGCAGTTCTTC,CASSLQLYNEQFF
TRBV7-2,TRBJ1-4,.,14,TGTGCCAGCAGCTTAGCTCAAGGAGGCGAAAAACTGTTTTTT,CASSLAQGGEKLFF
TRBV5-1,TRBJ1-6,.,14,TGCGCCAGCAGCTTAACGCCGGGGAACTCACCCCTCCACTTT,CASSLTPGNSPLHF
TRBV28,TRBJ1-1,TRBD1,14,TGTGCCAGCAGTTCAGACAGGGTCGGGACTGAAGCTTTCTTT,CASSSDRVGTEAFF
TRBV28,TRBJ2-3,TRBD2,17,TGTGCCAGCAGTTCCGTATGGGGGGGAAAGTTTGAGGATACGCAGTATTTT,CASSSVWGGKFEDTQYF
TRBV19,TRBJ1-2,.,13,TGTGCCAGTAATGGGACACCCAACTATGGCTACACCTTC,CASNGTPNYGYTF
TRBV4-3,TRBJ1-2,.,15,TGCGCCAGCAGCCAAGATTCGGTTCTGGCCTATGGCTACACCTTC,CASSQDSVLAYGYTF
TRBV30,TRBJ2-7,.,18,TGTGCCTGGAGATCGGGACCGGGACAGCGGGTGACCAACTACGAGCAGTACTTC,CAWRSGPGQRVTNYEQYF
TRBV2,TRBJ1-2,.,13,TGTGCCAGCACCCCAACGGGGAGCTATGGCTACACCTTC,CASTPTGSYGYTF
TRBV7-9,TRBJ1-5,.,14,TGTGCCAGCACCCCCGTGGGGGGCAGTCAGCCCCAGCATTTT,CASTPVGGSQPQHF
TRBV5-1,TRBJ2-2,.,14,TGCGCCAGCAGTTTCCAGGGAGGCACCGGGGAGCTGTTTTTT,CASSFQGGTGELFF